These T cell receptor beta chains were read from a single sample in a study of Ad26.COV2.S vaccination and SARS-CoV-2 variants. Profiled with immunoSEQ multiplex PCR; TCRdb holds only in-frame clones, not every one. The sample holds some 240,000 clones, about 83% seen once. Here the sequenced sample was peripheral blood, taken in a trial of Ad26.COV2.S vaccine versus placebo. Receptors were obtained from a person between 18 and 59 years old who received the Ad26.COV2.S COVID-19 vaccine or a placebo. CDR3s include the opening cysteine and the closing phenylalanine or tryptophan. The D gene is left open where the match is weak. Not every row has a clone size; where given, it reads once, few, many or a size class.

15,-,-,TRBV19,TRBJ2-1,TGTGCCAGTAGTATAACCGGGTATACCTTCGGTGAGCAGTTCTTC,CASSITGYTFGEQFF
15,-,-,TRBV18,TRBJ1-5,TGTGCCAGCTCCCCTCGGACAGATAGCAATCAGCCCCAGCATTTT,CASSPRTDSNQPQHF
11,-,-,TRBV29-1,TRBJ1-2,TGCAGCGCCGAGGGCCAGGGCAGGTACACCTTC,CSAEGQGRYTF
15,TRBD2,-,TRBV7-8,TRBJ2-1,TGTGCCAGCAGGCAGACTAGCGTAGCCTACAATGAGCAGTTCTTC,CASRQTSVAYNEQFF
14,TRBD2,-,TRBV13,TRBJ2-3,TGTGCCAGCAGCTCGGGAGGAGATACAGATACGCAGTATTTT,CASSSGGDTDTQYF
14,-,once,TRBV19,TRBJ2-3,TGTGCCAGTAGTATTTCGGGGTTCACAGATACGCAGTATTTT,CASSISGFTDTQYF
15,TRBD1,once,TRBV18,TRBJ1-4,TGTGCCAGCTCACCTTCGGGACAGGCTAATGAAAAACTGTTTTTT,CASSPSGQANEKLFF
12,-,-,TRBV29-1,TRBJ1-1,TGCAGCGTTGATAAGTGGGTCCCTGAAGCTTTCTTT,CSVDKWVPEAFF
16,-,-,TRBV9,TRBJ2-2,TGTGCCAGCAGTATGTCTAGCGCCTCGAACACCGGGGAGCTGTTTTTT,CASSMSSASNTGELFF
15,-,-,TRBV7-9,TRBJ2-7,TGTGCCAGCAGCTGGGGGGCGGGGCCCTCCTACGAGCAGTACTTC,CASSWGAGPSYEQYF
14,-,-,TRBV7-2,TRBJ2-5,TGTGCCAGCAGCCCGCTAGCGAAGCAAGAGACCCAGTACTTC,CASSPLAKQETQYF
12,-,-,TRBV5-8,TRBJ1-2,TGTGCCAGCAGGGATATGATGGAGGGCTACACCTTC,CASRDMMEGYTF
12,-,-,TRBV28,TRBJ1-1,TGTGCCAGCAGTCCCCAGGGGCTGGTGGCTTTCTTT,CASSPQGLVAFF
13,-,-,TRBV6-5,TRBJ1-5,TGTGCCAGCAGTTATAGCTTATGGCAGCCCCAGCATTTT,CASSYSLWQPQHF
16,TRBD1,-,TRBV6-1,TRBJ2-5,TGTGCCAGCAGTGAAGAGGACAGGGGAGGCCAAGAGACCCAGTACTTC,CASSEEDRGGQETQYF
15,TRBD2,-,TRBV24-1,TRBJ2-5,TGTGCCACCAGTCGCGGCGGGGGGCGCCAAGAGACCCAGTACTTC,CATSRGGGRQETQYF
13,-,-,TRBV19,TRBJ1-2,TGTGCCAGTAGTATCTCGACAGTTTATGGCTACACCTTC,CASSISTVYGYTF
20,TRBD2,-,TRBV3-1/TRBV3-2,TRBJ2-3,TGTGCCAGCAGCCAATCCGGGACTAGCGGGAGTGTTTTGGGGACAGATACGCAGTATTTT,CASSQSGTSGSVLGTDTQYF
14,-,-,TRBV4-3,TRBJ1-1,TGCGCCAGCAGCCAAGATATGGGGAACACTGAAGCTTTCTTT,CASSQDMGNTEAFF
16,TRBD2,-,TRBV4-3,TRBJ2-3,TGCGCCAGCAGCCAGGGAACGGGGGGTCCCACAGATACGCAGTATTTT,CASSQGTGGPTDTQYF
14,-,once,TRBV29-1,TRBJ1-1,TGCAGCGTTGTGGTCTTGGGCTCTCGGACTGAAGCTTTCTTT,CSVVVLGSRTEAFF
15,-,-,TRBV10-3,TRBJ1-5,TGTGCCATCAGTGATCACGGTAATAGCAATCAGCCCCAGCATTTT,CAISDHGNSNQPQHF
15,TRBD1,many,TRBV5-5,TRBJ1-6,TGTGCCAGCAGCGGTACAGACAGGGGGTATTCACCCCTCCACTTT,CASSGTDRGYSPLHF
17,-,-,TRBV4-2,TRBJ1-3,TGTGCCAGCAGCCAAGATTACAGGCCAAACTCTGGAAACACCATATATTTT,CASSQDYRPNSGNTIYF
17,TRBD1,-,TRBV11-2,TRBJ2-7,TGTGCCAGCAGCCTGACCCGACAGGGTGTAAGGGGCTGGGAGCAGTACTTC,CASSLTRQGVRGWEQYF
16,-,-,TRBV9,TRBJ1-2,TGTGCCAGCAGCGTAGTAGGTGAGGGGACTAACTATGGCTACACCTTC,CASSVVGEGTNYGYTF
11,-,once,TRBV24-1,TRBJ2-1,TGTGCCACCAGTGACCTGTCCGGACCGTTCTTC,CATSDLSGPFF